What follows describes a single TCR beta chain. TCRdb re-called the 5' RACE reads with MiXCR, one entry per CDR3 protein. The profile shows 150,000 to 200,000 distinct CDR3 sequences, around a tenth of them singletons. The sample originates from a study of T-cell memory formation after mild COVID-19. The sequenced sample was PBMCs or a T cell subset sorted from them (not recorded which). This sequence originates from a man aged 18 to 35 who had mild COVID-19 (a few samples of this study predate the infection). Cell type and time point are not known.

The DNA for the CDR3 is TGCAGTGCTAGAAATCACTACACAGATACGCAGTATTTT. This translates into CSARNHYTDTQYF. The genes are TRBV20-1 and TRBJ2-3; D not certain. V was clipped by 2 bases and J by 2 bases, with 8 bases between them. The CDR3 consists of 13 residues. Germline loops: CDR1 DFQATT, CDR2 SNEGSKA (reference sequence).